This T cell receptor (beta chain) was observed in a study of cytomegalovirus exposure and HLA in healthy donors. The study, taken as a whole, reports: Earlier results showed most TCR beta V segments being productive about 90% or about 30% of the time.

CDR3 size: 16 residues. Deletions cut 0 bases from V and 2 bases from J, with 12 bases between. Germline V gives CDR1 MGHRA, CDR2 YSYEKL. About this clone itself: Antigen unknown.

Vbeta (60) and Jbeta (13) primers were used in the PCR. Sequenced by immunoSEQ multiplex PCR; TCRdb stores in-frame clones only, minus some. The table has around 99,000 clones, approximately 73% seen once. The chain joins TRBV4-1 to TRBJ2-3, with D uncertain. This receptor was taken from a man aged 40-49 years in good health and CMV-seronegative. The material sequenced was PBMCs. The CDR3 protein is CASSQEVNINTDTQYF. CDR3 bases: TGCGCCAGCAGCCAAGAAGTAAACATAAACACAGATACGCAGTATTTT.